The 29 T cell receptor beta chains listed next were all sequenced from one sample in a study of Ad26.COV2.S vaccination and SARS-CoV-2 variants. Clones were sequenced by immunoSEQ multiplex PCR, and TCRdb holds only the in-frame ones, with some missing. The table records about 350,000 clones, 85% to 90% of them present only once. As for treatment: about 20 received Ad26.COV2.S at low or high dose, single or two shots; 5 received placebo; per-sample allocation not given. At day 63 after the first vaccine or placebo injection, samples were drawn. The material was peripheral blood, obtained in a trial of Ad26.COV2.S vaccine versus placebo. All receptors derive from a person aged 18-60 years who received the Ad26.COV2.S COVID-19 vaccine or a placebo.

V usage is TRBV7-9 and J usage is TRBJ1-4, with TRBD1 as a possible D gene (5 bases). The CDR3 runs to 14 residues. The germline gives CDR1 SEHNR, CDR2 FQNEAQ (reference sequence). Trimming took off 7 bases at V and 0 bases at J, with 9 bases between the two ends. The CDR3 loop is CASKPGPTNEKLFF. The CDR3 region has the DNA TGTGCCAGCAAGCCGGGACCAACTAATGAAAAACTGTTTTTT.

This chain uses TRBV4-2 with TRBJ1-3; D is ambiguous. Germline-derived CDR1 and CDR2 are LGHNA and YNFKEQ. V gave up 0 bases and J gave up 4 bases, with 10 bases separating them. There are 15 residues in the CDR3. The CDR3 protein is CASSQEGRYGNTIYF. In DNA, the CDR3 is TGTGCCAGCAGCCAAGAAGGAAGGTACGGAAACACCATATATTTT.

V and J are TRBV7-9 and TRBJ1-3, with D unresolved. Trimming shortened V by 1 base and J by 4 bases, and 14 bases separated the two germline ends. Germline V gives CDR1 SEHNR, CDR2 FQNEAQ (reference sequence). This CDR3 comprises 16 residues. In DNA, the CDR3 is TGTGCCAGCAGCTTAGTCTGGGGAGTGCAAGGAAACACCATATATTTT. Residues: CASSLVWGVQGNTIYF.

The V gene is TRBV3-1 (or the pseudogene TRBV3-2), the J gene TRBJ2-1, with 10 nucleotides matching TRBD2. The trim removed 6 bases at V and 4 bases at J, leaving 6 bases unmatched. The germline V gene encodes CDR1 LGHDT and CDR2 YNNKEL (reference sequence). The CDR3 has 15 residues. The CDR3, as DNA: TGTGCCAGCAGTCAATATAGCGGGAGGTACAATGAGCAGTTCTTC. This sequence encodes CASSQYSGRYNEQFF.

This chain joins TRBV6-2 or TRBV6-3 and TRBJ1-6, with 8 bases fitting TRBD1. V trimming: 5 bases; J trimming: 9 bases; junction bases outside the gene matches: 9. Germline V gives CDR1 MNHEY, CDR2 SVGEGT. This CDR3 region has 15 residues. CDR3 sequence (DNA): TGTGCCAGCAGTCCCGTGACAGGGGTTCGTTCACCCCTCCACTTT. Translated: CASSPVTGVRSPLHF.

The chain joins TRBV5-1 to TRBJ2-2; D not certain. V was clipped by 5 bases and J by 0 bases, with 5 bases between them. CDR1 and CDR2 from the germline V gene are SGHRS and YFSETQ. The CDR3 is 13 amino acids. The CDR3 loop reads CASSEANTGELFF. The DNA for the CDR3 is TGCGCCAGCAGTGAAGCGAACACCGGGGAGCTGTTTTTT.

The chain uses TRBV6-2 or TRBV6-3 and TRBJ2-1, with TRBD2 matching over 8 bases. This CDR3 region has 16 residues. The germline gives CDR1 MNHEY, CDR2 SVGEGT. V gave up 5 bases and J gave up 0 bases; unmatched junction bases: 6. CDR3 sequence reads: CASSRESGSSYNEQFF. The CDR3 DNA reads as TGTGCCAGCAGTAGAGAGAGCGGGAGCTCCTACAATGAGCAGTTCTTC.

V usage is TRBV2 and J usage is TRBJ1-5, with 8 bases fitting TRBD1. The V gene end was trimmed by 5 bases and the J gene end by 1 base; junction bases not matched to a gene: 4. The CDR3 is made up of 15 amino acids. Germline V gives CDR1 SNHLY, CDR2 FYNNEI. CDR3 in amino acids: CASSRDRSSNQPQHF. CDR3 bases: TGTGCCAGCAGTCGGGACAGGTCGAGCAATCAGCCCCAGCATTTT.

In DNA form, the CDR3 reads TGTGCCAGCAGAAAACGGGAGAACACTGAAGCTTTCTTT. Protein product: CASRKRENTEAFF. The chain employs TRBV12-3 or TRBV12-4 and TRBJ1-1; D gene ambiguous. The CDR3 covers 13 residues. Trimming removed 6 bases from V and 1 base from J, with 9 bases in between.

The chain joins TRBV18 to TRBJ1-1, with 7 bases lining up with TRBD1. Trimming removed 6 bases from V and 0 bases from J; junction bases left unmatched: 10. CDR3 size: 16 residues. Looked up from germline, CDR1 is KGHSH and CDR2 is LQKENI. CDR3 amino acids: CASSPEGAALNTEAFF. DNA of the CDR3: TGTGCCAGCTCCCCTGAGGGGGCGGCCTTGAACACTGAAGCTTTCTTT. The variable domain in full, completed from reference TRBV18 and TRBJ1-1, reads NAGVMQNPRHLVRRRGQEARLRCSPMKGHSHVYWYRQLPEEGLKFMVYLQKENIIDESGMPKERFSAEFPKEGPSILRIQQVVRGDSAAYFCASSPEGAALNTEAFFGQGTRLTVV.

The V call is TRBV5-6, the J call TRBJ1-5; D may be TRBD1 (5 bases). V was cut by 1 base and J by 3 bases, with 11 bases left in between. This CDR3 region has 15 residues. Germline V gene sequence: CDR1 SGHDT, CDR2 YYEEEE. The CDR3 DNA sequence: TGTGCCAGCAGCTTGTTTTCAGGGCACAATCAGCCCCAGCATTTT. This encodes CASSLFSGHNQPQHF.

V is TRBV4-1 and J is TRBJ2-3, with TRBD2 matching 7 bases. Germline loops: CDR1 MGHRA, CDR2 YSYEKL. Trimming removed 2 bases from V and 0 bases from J; junction bases left unmatched: 2. The CDR3 has 15 amino acids. The CDR3 is CASSQPGLSTDTQYF. The CDR3 coding sequence is TGCGCCAGCAGCCAACCGGGACTAAGCACAGATACGCAGTATTTT.

This clone was seen once. V is TRBV7-9 and J is TRBJ2-7, with 9 bases fitting TRBD2. The germline V gene has CDR1 SEHNR and CDR2 FQNEAQ (reference sequence). The CDR3 runs 14 residues. J lost 5 bases, V lost 4 bases, and 6 bases had no gene match. CDR3 sequence reads: CASSSPGLAHEQYF. The CDR3 DNA reads as TGTGCCAGCAGCTCCCCGGGACTAGCCCACGAGCAGTACTTC. The full variable domain, completed using reference TRBV7-9 and TRBJ2-7, is DTGVSQNPRHKITKRGQNVTFRCDPISEHNRLYWYRQTLGQGPEFLTYFQNEAQLEKSRLLSDRFSAERPKGSFSTLEIQRTEQGDSAMYLCASSSPGLAHEQYFGPGTRLTVT.

The rearrangement joins TRBV5-4 to TRBJ2-1, with 7 bases lining up with TRBD2. Trimming at V came to 4 bases and at J to 2 bases, leaving 9 bases not matched to a gene. The germline V gene encodes CDR1 SGHNT and CDR2 YYREEE (reference sequence). The CDR3 has 16 residues. In DNA, the CDR3 is TGTGCCAGCAGCGCGGCGGGGGTGGGAACCTACAATGAGCAGTTCTTC. Encoded protein: CASSAAGVGTYNEQFF.

This sequence joins TRBV7-2 and TRBJ2-7, with TRBD1 as a possible D gene (6 bases). Germline values: CDR1 SGHTA, CDR2 FQGNSA. This CDR3 is built from 14 residues. The V and J ends lost 2 bases and 4 bases respectively, with 12 bases between them. CDR3 sequence (DNA): TGTGCCAGCAGCTTATCGGCAGGGGCATACGAGCAGTACTTC. It is translated as CASSLSAGAYEQYF. The whole variable domain, filled in from reference TRBV7-2 and TRBJ2-7, reads GAGVSQSPSNKVTEKGKDVELRCDPISGHTALYWYRQSLGQGLEFLIYFQGNSAPDKSGLPSDRFSAERTGGSVSTLTIQRTQQEDSAVYLCASSLSAGAYEQYFGPGTRLTVT.

The chain carries TRBV5-4 and TRBJ2-1; D call uncertain. This CDR3 has 11 residues. Per germline, CDR1 SGHNT and CDR2 YYREEE (reference sequence). V was cut by 4 bases and J by 5 bases, with 4 bases left in between. CDR3 sequence (DNA): TGTGCCAGCAGCGGTCACAATGAGCAGTTCTTC. It is translated as CASSGHNEQFF.

The chain recombines TRBV11-2 with TRBJ2-5; D tentatively reads TRBD1 or TRBD2 (5 bases each). In germline, CDR1 is SGHAT, CDR2 FQNNGV. There are 15 residues in the CDR3. V lost 5 bases and J 5 bases, leaving 18 bases between the germline ends. The CDR3 loop reads CASSPTGTAGETQYF. CDR3 nucleotides: TGTGCCAGCAGCCCTACCGGGACCGCCGGGGAGACCCAGTACTTC.

The rearrangement links TRBV3-1 (or the pseudogene TRBV3-2) to TRBJ2-2; no clear D. The germline V and J ends were trimmed by 3 bases and 6 bases, with 8 bases remaining between them. The germline gives CDR1 LGHDT, CDR2 YNNKEL (reference sequence). This CDR3 has 13 amino acids. The CDR3 reads CASSQFTAGELFF. The CDR3 nucleotides read TGTGCCAGCAGCCAGTTTACAGCCGGGGAGCTGTTTTTT.

The rearrangement links TRBV28 to TRBJ1-1; D call uncertain. CDR1 is MDHEN and CDR2 is SYDVKM in the germline V gene. The V end was cut by 8 bases, the J end by 7 bases, with 11 bases between. The CDR3 spans 11 residues. As DNA, the CDR3 is TGTGCCAGCGGGGATAATGGTGAAGCTTTCTTT. Protein product: CASGDNGEAFF.

The rearrangement links TRBV7-2 to TRBJ2-1, with 10 nucleotides matching TRBD2. The V and J ends lost 2 bases and 5 bases, in that order; junction bases with no gene match: 9. The CDR3 is made up of 17 amino acids. CDR1 is SGHTA, CDR2 FQGNSA, per germline. CDR3 amino acids: CASSLHLGLAVNNEQFF. The DNA of the CDR3 is TGTGCCAGCAGCTTACACCTTGGACTAGCGGTAAACAATGAGCAGTTCTTC.

This rearrangement joins TRBV7-9 to TRBJ2-2; TRBD2 matches at 8 bases. The CDR3 totals 16 residues. With 5 bases clipped from V and 5 bases from J, the junction kept 10 bases outside the gene matches. Germline assignment: CDR1 SEHNR and CDR2 FQNEAQ (reference sequence). CDR3 DNA sequence: TGTGCCAGCAGCCCCGCGGCGGGAGGACGGACCGGGGAGCTGTTTTTT. Its protein product is CASSPAAGGRTGELFF.

This rearrangement joins TRBV3-1 (or the pseudogene TRBV3-2) to TRBJ2-7; maybe TRBD1 (5 bases). Trimming cost V 0 bases and J 2 bases, with 8 bases left between them. Germline V gives CDR1 LGHDT, CDR2 YNNKEL (reference sequence). This CDR3 comprises 14 residues. DNA of the CDR3: TGTGCCAGCAGCCAAGATGGGGCACCCTACGAGCAGTACTTC. This encodes CASSQDGAPYEQYF.

V and J are TRBV2 and TRBJ1-6, with D possibly TRBD1 on 5 matching bases. The CDR3 has 13 residues. V shed 3 bases and J shed 9 bases, with 9 bases lying between them. From germline, CDR1 is SNHLY and CDR2 FYNNEI. CDR3 sequence reads: CASSEGEFSPLHF. In nucleotides, the CDR3 is TGTGCCAGCAGTGAGGGGGAGTTTTCACCCCTCCACTTT.

The V gene is TRBV10-2, the J gene TRBJ1-4, with TRBD1 matching over 8 bases. V shed 6 bases and J 7 bases; nucleotides not matched to a gene: 10. The CDR3 sequence is 15 residues long. Germline values: CDR1 WSHSY, CDR2 SAAADI. The CDR3 nucleotides read TGCGCCAGCAGCTCCGGACAGGGAGGGAGTGAAAAACTGTTTTTT. It encodes CASSSGQGGSEKLFF.

The chain combines TRBV19 with TRBJ1-2; 9 nucleotides align to TRBD1. The CDR3 consists of 13 residues. V lost 5 bases, J lost 7 bases, and 5 bases stayed unmatched. Germline CDR1 reads LNHDA; CDR2 reads SQIVND (reference sequence). The CDR3 loop is CASSLDRGSGYTF. CDR3 nucleotides: TGTGCCAGTAGTCTCGACAGGGGGTCTGGCTACACCTTC.

This chain links TRBV11-1 with TRBJ2-7; TRBD1 or TRBD2 may be the D gene (5 bases each). The CDR3 extends over 13 amino acids. V was clipped by 3 bases and J by 5 bases, with 11 bases between them. Per the germline V gene, CDR1 is SGHAT and CDR2 is FQDESV (reference sequence). CDR3 coding DNA: TGTGCCAGCAGCTTTGTCCGGGGCAACGAGCAGTACTTC. Its protein product is CASSFVRGNEQYF. The entire variable domain, with the rest obtained from reference TRBV11-1 and TRBJ2-7, is as follows: EAEVAQSPRYKITEKSQAVAFWCDPISGHATLYWYRQILGQGPELLVQFQDESVVDDSQLPKDRFSAERLKGVDSTLKIQPAELGDSAMYLCASSFVRGNEQYFGPGTRLTVT.

This chain uses TRBV28 with TRBJ1-1; perhaps TRBD1 as D (5 bases). Germline CDR1 and CDR2: MDHEN and SYDVKM. Trimming took 3 bases from V and 3 from J, leaving 14 bases between them. The CDR3 runs 15 residues. CDR3 sequence reads: CASSLGTIPHTEAFF. CDR3 in DNA: TGTGCCAGCAGTTTGGGGACGATTCCACACACTGAAGCTTTCTTT. The full variable domain, rest sourced from reference TRBV28 and TRBJ1-1, is DVKVTQSSRYLVKRTGEKVFLECVQDMDHENMFWYRQDPGLGLRLIYFSYDVKMKEKGDIPEGYSVSREKKERFSLILESASTNQTSMYLCASSLGTIPHTEAFFGQGTRLTVV.

The V gene is TRBV11-2, the J gene TRBJ2-7; possible D gene TRBD1, 5 bases. The V gene's germline CDR1 is SGHAT and CDR2 FQNNGV. The CDR3 is made up of 14 amino acids. V lost 0 bases to trimming and J lost 3 bases, with 9 bases between them. The CDR3 region has the DNA TGTGCCAGCAGCTTAGATTGGCAGGGCTACGAGCAGTACTTC. The encoded protein is CASSLDWQGYEQYF.

For this clone: In the same sample, other DNA sequences code for this CDR3. The chain couples TRBV9 to TRBJ2-3, with a weak D call TRBD1 (6 bases). Trimming shortened V by 0 bases and J by 0 bases, and 8 bases separated the two germline ends. The CDR3 spans 15 residues. Germline loops: CDR1 SGDLS, CDR2 YYNGEE. CDR3 sequence reads: CASSVGGPSTDTQYF. The CDR3 DNA is TGTGCCAGCAGCGTAGGGGGGCCCAGCACAGATACGCAGTATTTT.